This is a list of T cell receptor beta chains from one sample in a study of T cell repertoires in cytomegalovirus infection. TCRdb analysed the reads with MiXCR anew, one entry per CDR3 protein. The sample holds approximately 180,000 distinct CDR3 sequences, about 18% seen once. Sequencing was done on a sample of CD8+ T cells from PBMCs. The receptors shown here come from a human donor in good health (CMV status not recorded). Some clones in this sample may be carry-over from other donors' samples. Both conserved end residues are part of each CDR3.

j_call | v_call | cdr3_aa
TRBJ1-1 | TRBV5-6 | CASSSWRGGELEAFF
TRBJ1-4 | TRBV6-6 | CASSSTGGGFNEKLFF
TRBJ2-5 | TRBV6-5 | CASSYDGEKETQYF
TRBJ2-7 | TRBV7-4 | CASRPGGLGYEQYF
TRBJ2-7 | TRBV25-1 | CASSAASTSYEQYF
TRBJ2-2 | TRBV5-8 | CASSLPGGSNTGELFF
TRBJ2-3 | TRBV20-1 | CSATPLHGSPVTDTQYF
TRBJ2-3 | TRBV24-1 | CATSDRDRGTTDTQYF
TRBJ2-2 | TRBV7-6 | CASSAERVLRTANTGELFF
TRBJ1-4 | TRBV28 | CASSAGTGVDEKLFF
TRBJ2-1 | TRBV19 | CASSFRQETYNEQFF
TRBJ2-1 | TRBV6-1 | CASSEWGGGSYNEQFF
TRBJ2-1 | TRBV7-2 | CASSRTGLGEYRYNEQFF
TRBJ1-1 | TRBV4-2 | CASSQGGTGYTEAFF
TRBJ1-2 | TRBV20-1 | CSATSDGNYGYTF
TRBJ2-7 | TRBV28 | CASSLGQVFYEQYF
TRBJ2-3 | TRBV7-9 | CASSTNRFASTDTQYF
TRBJ1-6 | TRBV7-2 | CASSLPDPNSPLHF
TRBJ1-1 | TRBV4-3 | CASSQDGANTEAFF
TRBJ1-6 | TRBV7-9 | CASSSGQGADSPLHF
TRBJ2-7 | TRBV10-3 | CAISESGQGSYEQYF
TRBJ1-6 | TRBV11-2 | CASSLVRGAYNSPLHF
TRBJ2-3 | TRBV12-3/TRBV12-4 | CASSPSSTDTQYF
TRBJ2-3 | TRBV12-3/TRBV12-4 | CASSLAGADTQYF
TRBJ2-3 | TRBV7-9 | CASSLGQGITDTQYF
TRBJ1-1 | TRBV29-1 | CSGPANHEGEAFF
TRBJ2-2 | TRBV5-6 | CASTPIHRLTANTGELFF
TRBJ1-1 | TRBV25-1 | CASSEPGNTEAFF
TRBJ2-7 | TRBV14 | CASSQGPPANEQYF
TRBJ2-3 | TRBV5-6 | CASSPWTGGDTQYF
TRBJ2-1 | TRBV19 | CASSISDIGSYNEQFF
TRBJ1-1 | TRBV7-2 | CASSLLWGGIRNTEAFF
TRBJ1-2 | TRBV27 | CASSPKTGGIGYTF
TRBJ2-5 | TRBV2 | CAIQVETQYF
TRBJ2-2 | TRBV6-1 | CASSERGTLNTGELFF
TRBJ2-1 | TRBV6-1 | CATLAVSSYNEQFF
TRBJ2-7 | TRBV7-6 | CASSLGSDEQYF
TRBJ2-3 | TRBV7-9 | CASSPKSPTGQTTDTQYF
TRBJ1-5 | TRBV7-2 | CASSPLGGPTPSNQPQHF
TRBJ2-5 | TRBV27 | CASSPMDRGQETQYF
TRBJ1-1 | TRBV4-1 | CASSQDLGERIPEAFF
TRBJ2-5 | TRBV7-6 | CASSFWTGLQETQYF
TRBJ2-2 | TRBV7-2 | CASSLGRGPWAGELFF
TRBJ1-5 | TRBV28 | CASSLSRASNQPQHF
TRBJ2-1 | TRBV12-3/TRBV12-4 | CASSPPTLGTSGGVGQFF
TRBJ2-7 | TRBV7-9 | CASSSSRAGSAYEQYF
TRBJ2-7 | TRBV28 | CASSLLASYEQYF
TRBJ2-7 | TRBV30 | CAWSWGQGGGEQYF
TRBJ2-7 | TRBV2 | CASSDGQASYEQYF
TRBJ2-3 | TRBV6-5 | CASSTGLAPNTDTQYF
TRBJ2-4 | TRBV7-2 | CASSGQGNIAKNIQYF
TRBJ1-5 | TRBV4-3 | CASSQEFRGPQPQHF
TRBJ2-1 | TRBV2 | CASRRGLAGRLFF